The 4 T cell receptor beta chains below were found in one sample sequenced in a study of T-cell reconstitution after alpha-beta-depleted transplantation in children. Preparing the TCRbeta library involved the use of unique molecular identifiers. A single record per CDR3 protein comes from TCRdb applying MiXCR to the PCR reads. The sample comprises about 830,000 distinct CDR3 sequences, less than 20% of which are singletons, and approximately 4.5% rests with the top ten. Here the sequenced sample was PBMCs, mostly from graft donor cells, taken 360 days after TCRalphabeta/CD19-depleted stem cell transplant. The receptors stem from a male patient between 10 and 17 years old who had a stem cell transplant for acute lymphoblastic leukemia, so the T cells may come from the graft donor.

A few counts support this clonotype. This sequence joins TRBV2 and TRBJ2-4; D not certain. The CDR3 length is 16 residues. The V gene lost 2 bases and the J gene lost 1 base, with 12 bases spanning the gap. Germline CDR1 SNHLY, CDR2 FYNNEI. The DNA for the CDR3 is TGTGCCAGCAGTGAACTCTCAAGAACGGCCAAAAACATTCAGTACTTC. Protein sequence: CASSELSRTAKNIQYF.

The chain uses TRBV12-3 or TRBV12-4 and TRBJ2-7; D is perhaps TRBD1 or TRBD2 (5 bases each). The length of the CDR3 is 16 residues. Trimming took 4 bases from V and 0 from J, leaving 16 bases between them. CDR3 sequence (DNA): TGTGCCAGCAGTTCGTTAGAGGGACCAATCTCCTACGAGCAGTACTTC. It is translated as CASSSLEGPISYEQYF.

The chain uses TRBV27 and TRBJ1-5; D may be TRBD1 (5 bases). The CDR3 covers 18 residues. V was shortened by 6 bases and J by 0 bases, with 21 bases between the two germline ends. Germline loops: CDR1 MNHEY, CDR2 SMNVEV (reference sequence). The CDR3 coding sequence is TGTGCCAGCAGCGTACTCCAGCCTCGGGGGGTTAGCAATCAGCCCCAGCATTTT. Residues: CASSVLQPRGVSNQPQHF.

This clonotype was detected a few times. V usage is TRBV27 and J usage is TRBJ2-7, with 7 bases lining up with TRBD1. The germline V gene has CDR1 MNHEY and CDR2 SMNVEV (reference sequence). J was trimmed by 3 bases and V by 6 bases; bases with no gene match: 11. This CDR3 spans 15 amino acids. The CDR3, as DNA: TGTGCCAGCAGCCAGACCATACAGGGGCACTACGAGCAGTACTTC. Translating it yields CASSQTIQGHYEQYF.